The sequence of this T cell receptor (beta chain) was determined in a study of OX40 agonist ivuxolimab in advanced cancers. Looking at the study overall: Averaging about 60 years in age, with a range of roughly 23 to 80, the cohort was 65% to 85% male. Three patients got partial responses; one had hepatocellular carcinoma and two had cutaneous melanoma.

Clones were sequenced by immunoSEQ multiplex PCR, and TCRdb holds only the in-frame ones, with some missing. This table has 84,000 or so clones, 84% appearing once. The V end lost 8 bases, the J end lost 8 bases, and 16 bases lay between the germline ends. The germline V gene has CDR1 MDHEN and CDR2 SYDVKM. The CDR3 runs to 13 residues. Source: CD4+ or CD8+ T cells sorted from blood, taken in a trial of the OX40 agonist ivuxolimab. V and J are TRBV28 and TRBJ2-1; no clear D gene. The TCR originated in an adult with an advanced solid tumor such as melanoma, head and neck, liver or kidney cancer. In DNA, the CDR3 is TGTGCCAGCGATGGCAGGCCGGGCGATGAGCAGTTCTTC. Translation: CASDGRPGDEQFF. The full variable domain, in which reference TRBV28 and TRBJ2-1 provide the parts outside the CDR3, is DVKVTQSSRYLVKRTGEKVFLECVQDMDHENMFWYRQDPGLGLRLIYFSYDVKMKEKGDIPEGYSVSREKKERFSLILESASTNQTSMYLCASDGRPGDEQFFGPGTRLTVL.